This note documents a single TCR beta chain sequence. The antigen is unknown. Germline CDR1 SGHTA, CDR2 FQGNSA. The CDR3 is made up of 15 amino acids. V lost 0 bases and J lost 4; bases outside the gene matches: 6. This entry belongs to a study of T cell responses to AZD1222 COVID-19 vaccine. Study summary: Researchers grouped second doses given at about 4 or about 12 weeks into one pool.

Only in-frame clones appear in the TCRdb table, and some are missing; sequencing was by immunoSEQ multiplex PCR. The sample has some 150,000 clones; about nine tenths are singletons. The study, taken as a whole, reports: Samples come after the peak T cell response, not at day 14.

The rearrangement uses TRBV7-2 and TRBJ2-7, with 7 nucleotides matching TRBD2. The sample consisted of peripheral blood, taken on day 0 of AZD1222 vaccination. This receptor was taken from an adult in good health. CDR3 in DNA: TGTGCCAGCAGCTTAGCACGCGGGAGCATTTACGAGCAGTACTTC. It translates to CASSLARGSIYEQYF. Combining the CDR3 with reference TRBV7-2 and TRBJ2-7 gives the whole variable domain GAGVSQSPSNKVTEKGKDVELRCDPISGHTALYWYRQSLGQGLEFLIYFQGNSAPDKSGLPSDRFSAERTGGSVSTLTIQRTQQEDSAVYLCASSLARGSIYEQYFGPGTRLTVT.